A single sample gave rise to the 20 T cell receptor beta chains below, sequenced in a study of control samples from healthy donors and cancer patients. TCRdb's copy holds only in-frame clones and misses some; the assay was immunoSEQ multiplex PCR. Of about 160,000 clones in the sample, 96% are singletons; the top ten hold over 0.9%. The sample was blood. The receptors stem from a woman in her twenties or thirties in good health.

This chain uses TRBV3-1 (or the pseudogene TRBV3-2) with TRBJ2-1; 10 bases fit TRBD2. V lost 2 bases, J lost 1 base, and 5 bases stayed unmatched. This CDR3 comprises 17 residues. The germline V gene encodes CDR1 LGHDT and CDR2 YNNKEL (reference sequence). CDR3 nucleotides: TGTGCCAGCAGCCAATCTAGCGGGAGTTGGTCCTACAATGAGCAGTTCTTC. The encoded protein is CASSQSSGSWSYNEQFF.

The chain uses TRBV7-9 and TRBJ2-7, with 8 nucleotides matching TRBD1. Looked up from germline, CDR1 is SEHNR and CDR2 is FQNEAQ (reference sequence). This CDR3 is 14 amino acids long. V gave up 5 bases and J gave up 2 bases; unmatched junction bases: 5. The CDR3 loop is CASSVIQGAYEQYF. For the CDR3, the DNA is TGTGCCAGCAGCGTAATACAGGGGGCCTACGAGCAGTACTTC.

CDR3 sequence: CASSDPKSRNYGYTF. Written as DNA, the CDR3 is TGTGCCAGCAGTGACCCGAAATCTAGGAACTATGGCTACACCTTC. The chain combines TRBV6-1 with TRBJ1-2; D not resolved. In germline, CDR1 is MNHNS, CDR2 SASEGT. This CDR3 contains 15 residues. Trimming left V 3 bases short and J 2 bases short, with 13 bases between.

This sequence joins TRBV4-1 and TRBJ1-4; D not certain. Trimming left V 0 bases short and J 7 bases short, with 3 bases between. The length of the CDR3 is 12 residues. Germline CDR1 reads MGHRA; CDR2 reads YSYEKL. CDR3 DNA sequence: TGCGCCAGCAGCCAAGATCGTGAAAAACTGTTTTTT. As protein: CASSQDREKLFF.

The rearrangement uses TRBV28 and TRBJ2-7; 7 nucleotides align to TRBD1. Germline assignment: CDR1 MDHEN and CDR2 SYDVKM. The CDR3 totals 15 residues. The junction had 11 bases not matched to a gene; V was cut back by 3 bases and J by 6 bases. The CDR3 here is CASSLGRGRFGEQYF. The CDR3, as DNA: TGTGCCAGCAGTTTGGGTAGGGGGCGATTCGGCGAGCAGTACTTC.

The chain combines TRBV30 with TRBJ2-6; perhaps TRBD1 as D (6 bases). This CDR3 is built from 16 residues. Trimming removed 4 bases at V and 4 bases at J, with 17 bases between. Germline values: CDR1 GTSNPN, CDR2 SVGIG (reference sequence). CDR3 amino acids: CAWTIHVGAGANVLTF. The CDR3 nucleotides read TGTGCCTGGACCATACATGTGGGGGCCGGGGCCAACGTCCTGACTTTC. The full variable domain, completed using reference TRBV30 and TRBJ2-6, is SQTIHQWPATLVQPVGSPLSLECTVEGTSNPNLYWYRQAAGRGLQLLFYSVGIGQISSEVPQNLSASRPQDRQFILSSKKLLLSDSGFYLCAWTIHVGAGANVLTFGAGSRLTVL.

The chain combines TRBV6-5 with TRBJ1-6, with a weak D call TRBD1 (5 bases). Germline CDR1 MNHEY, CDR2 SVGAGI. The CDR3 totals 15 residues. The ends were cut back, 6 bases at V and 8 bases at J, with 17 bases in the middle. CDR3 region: CASRPPRGMDSPLHF. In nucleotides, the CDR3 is TGTGCCAGCAGGCCCCCGCGGGGGATGGATTCACCCCTCCACTTT.

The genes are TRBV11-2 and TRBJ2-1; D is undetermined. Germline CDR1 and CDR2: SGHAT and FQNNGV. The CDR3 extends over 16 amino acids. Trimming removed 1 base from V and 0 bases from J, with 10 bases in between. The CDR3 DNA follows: TGTGCCAGCAGCTTAGTCGCCCAGAGCTCCTACAATGAGCAGTTCTTC. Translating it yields CASSLVAQSSYNEQFF.

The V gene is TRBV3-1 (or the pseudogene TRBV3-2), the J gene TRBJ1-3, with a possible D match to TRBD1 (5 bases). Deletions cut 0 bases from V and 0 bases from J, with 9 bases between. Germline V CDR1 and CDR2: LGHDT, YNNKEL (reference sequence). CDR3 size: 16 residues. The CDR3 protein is CASSQDLTDSGNTIYF. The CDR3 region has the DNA TGTGCCAGCAGCCAAGATTTGACAGACTCTGGAAACACCATATATTTT.

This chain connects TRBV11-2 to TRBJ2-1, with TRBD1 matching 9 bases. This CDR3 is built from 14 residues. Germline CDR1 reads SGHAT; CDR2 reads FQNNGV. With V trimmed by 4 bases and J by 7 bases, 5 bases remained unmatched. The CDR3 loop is CASSSYRGRNEQFF. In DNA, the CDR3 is TGTGCCAGCAGCTCCTACAGGGGGCGGAATGAGCAGTTCTTC.

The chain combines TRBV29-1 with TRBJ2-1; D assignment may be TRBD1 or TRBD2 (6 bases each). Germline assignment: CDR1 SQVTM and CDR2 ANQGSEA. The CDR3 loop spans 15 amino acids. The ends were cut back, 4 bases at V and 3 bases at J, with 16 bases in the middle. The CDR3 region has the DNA TGCAGCGTTGTGGTAGGGGGGCATAACTACAATGAGCAGTTCTTC. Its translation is CSVVVGGHNYNEQFF.

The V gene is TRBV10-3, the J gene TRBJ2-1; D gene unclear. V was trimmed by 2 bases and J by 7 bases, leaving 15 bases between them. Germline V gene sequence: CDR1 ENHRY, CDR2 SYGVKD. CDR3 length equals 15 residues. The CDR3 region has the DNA TGTGCCATCAGTGAGGAGGCCCAGGTGGGGAATGAGCAGTTCTTC. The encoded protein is CAISEEAQVGNEQFF.

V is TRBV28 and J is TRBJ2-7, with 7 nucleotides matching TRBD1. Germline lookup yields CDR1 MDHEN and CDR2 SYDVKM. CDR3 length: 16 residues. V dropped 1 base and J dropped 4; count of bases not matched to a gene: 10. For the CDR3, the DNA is TGTGCCAGCAGTTTATACGGCCAACTGACAGGGTACGAGCAGTACTTC. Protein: CASSLYGQLTGYEQYF.

In nucleotides, the CDR3 is TGTGCCAGCACTCACAGCGGGGGGGCTCGGGACGAGCAGTACTTC. Residues: CASTHSGGARDEQYF. V is TRBV6-5 and J is TRBJ2-7, with TRBD2 matching over 10 bases. The CDR3 is 15 residues long. J was trimmed by 5 bases and V by 7 bases; bases with no gene match: 11. Germline V gives CDR1 MNHEY, CDR2 SVGAGI.

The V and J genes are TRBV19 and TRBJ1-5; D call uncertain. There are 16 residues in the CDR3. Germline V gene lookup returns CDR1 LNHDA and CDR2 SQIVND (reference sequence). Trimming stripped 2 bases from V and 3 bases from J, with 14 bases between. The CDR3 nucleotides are TGTGCCAGTAGTATAAGGAGCTCGGGCCACAATCAGCCCCAGCATTTT. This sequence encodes CASSIRSSGHNQPQHF. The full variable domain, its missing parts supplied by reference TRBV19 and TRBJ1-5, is DGGITQSPKYLFRKEGQNVTLSCEQNLNHDAMYWYRQDPGQGLRLIYYSQIVNDFQKGDIAEGYSVSREKKESFPLTVTSAQKNPTAFYLCASSIRSSGHNQPQHFGDGTRLSIL.

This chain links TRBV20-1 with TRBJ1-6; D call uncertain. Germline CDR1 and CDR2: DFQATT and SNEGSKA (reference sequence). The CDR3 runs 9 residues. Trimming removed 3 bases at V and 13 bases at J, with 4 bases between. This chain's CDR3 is CSASPPLHF. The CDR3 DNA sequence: TGCAGTGCTAGTCCCCCCCTCCACTTT.

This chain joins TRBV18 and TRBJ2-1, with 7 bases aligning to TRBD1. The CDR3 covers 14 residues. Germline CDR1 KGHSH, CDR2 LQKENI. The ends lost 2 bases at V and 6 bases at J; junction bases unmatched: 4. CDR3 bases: TGTGCCAGCTCACCAATGCAGGGGGTCAATGAGCAGTTCTTC. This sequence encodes CASSPMQGVNEQFF.

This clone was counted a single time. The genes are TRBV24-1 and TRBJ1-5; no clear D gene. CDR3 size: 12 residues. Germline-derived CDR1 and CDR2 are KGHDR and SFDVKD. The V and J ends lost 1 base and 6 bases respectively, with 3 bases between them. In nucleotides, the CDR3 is TGTGCCACCAGTGATTTTGGTCAGCCCCAGCATTTT. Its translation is CATSDFGQPQHF.

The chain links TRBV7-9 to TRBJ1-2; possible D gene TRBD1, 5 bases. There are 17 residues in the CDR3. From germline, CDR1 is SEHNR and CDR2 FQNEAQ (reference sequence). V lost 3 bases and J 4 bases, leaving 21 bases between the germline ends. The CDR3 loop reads CASSFLAPGRSVYGYTF. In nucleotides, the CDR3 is TGTGCCAGCAGCTTCCTCGCGCCAGGGAGGTCCGTCTATGGCTACACCTTC. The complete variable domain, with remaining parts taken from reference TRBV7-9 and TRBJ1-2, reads DTGVSQNPRHKITKRGQNVTFRCDPISEHNRLYWYRQTLGQGPEFLTYFQNEAQLEKSRLLSDRFSAERPKGSFSTLEIQRTEQGDSAMYLCASSFLAPGRSVYGYTFGSGTRLTVV.

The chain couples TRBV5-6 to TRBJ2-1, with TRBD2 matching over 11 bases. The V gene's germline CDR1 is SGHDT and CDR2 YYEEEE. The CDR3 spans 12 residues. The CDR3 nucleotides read TGTGTTAGCGGGAGGGCCTACAATGAGCAGTTCTTC. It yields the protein CVSGRAYNEQFF.